The 17 T cell receptor beta chains in this list originate from one sample, sequenced in a study of human T cells and chemical hapten exposure. This sample's time point: patch test 3, about 24 weeks after DPC sensitization. The treatment: therapeutic diphenylcyclopropenone sensitization with weekly scalp DPC. TCRdb ran MiXCR on the RACE reads and lists one entry per CDR3 protein. The sample carries around 130,000 distinct CDR3 sequences, roughly 10% recorded once. The material was whole blood, obtained in connection with sensitization to the hapten diphenylcyclopropenone (DPC). The receptor source for this set is a woman in her forties or fifties with alopecia areata. Some clones in this sample may be carry-over from other donors' samples.

A few counts support this clonotype. This rearrangement joins TRBV27 to TRBJ2-3; 8 nucleotides agree with TRBD2. The CDR3 length is 15 residues. Germline V gene sequence: CDR1 MNHEY, CDR2 SMNVEV (reference sequence). The V gene end was trimmed by 5 bases and the J gene end by 2 bases; junction bases not matched to a gene: 6. CDR3 amino acids: CASSPLAGPTDTQYF. The DNA for the CDR3 is TGTGCCAGCAGTCCCTTAGCGGGACCCACAGATACGCAGTATTTT.

Many counts were recorded for this clonotype. The rearrangement links TRBV12-3 or TRBV12-4 to TRBJ2-7; TRBD1 aligns across 8 bases. The CDR3 consists of 14 residues. V shed 6 bases and J 3 bases; nucleotides not matched to a gene: 7. The CDR3 bases are TGTGCCAGCAGCTTCGGACAGGGAGGCTACGAGCAGTACTTC. Its translation: CASSFGQGGYEQYF.

The rearrangement uses TRBV7-9 and TRBJ1-2, with TRBD1 as a possible D gene (5 bases). CDR1 SEHNR and CDR2 FQNEAQ come from the germline V gene (reference sequence). The CDR3 contains 14 residues. V was trimmed by 3 bases and J by 4 bases, leaving 12 bases between them. DNA of the CDR3: TGTGCCAGCAGCTTTAGGACAACCTTCTATGGCTACACCTTC. Its protein product is CASSFRTTFYGYTF.

This chain connects TRBV28 to TRBJ1-5, with D possibly TRBD1 on 6 matching bases. This CDR3 is 15 amino acids long. The germline CDR1 and CDR2 sequences are MDHEN and SYDVKM. V lost 3 bases and J lost 7, with 16 bases in between. DNA of the CDR3: TGTGCCAGCAGTTTCATGACAGGCCGGGTACAGCCCCAGCATTTT. Its translation: CASSFMTGRVQPQHF.

This clonotype was observed at least ten times. This sequence joins TRBV7-2 and TRBJ2-3; D is unresolved. Trimming left V 6 bases short and J 7 bases short, with 14 bases between. CDR1 is SGHTA, CDR2 FQGNSA, per germline. The CDR3 runs 13 residues. CDR3 residues: CASRRQGLHTQYF. The DNA of the CDR3 is TGTGCCAGCAGACGCCAAGGTCTGCATACGCAGTATTTT.

The gene calls are TRBV5-6 and TRBJ2-1; the D gene is possibly TRBD2 (5 bases). Trimming cost V 2 bases and J 3 bases, with 12 bases left between them. The length of the CDR3 is 15 residues. CDR1 is SGHDT and CDR2 is YYEEEE in the germline V gene. The CDR3 DNA sequence: TGTGCCAGCAGCTTTGGACGAGCGGACTACAATGAGCAGTTCTTC. Its protein product is CASSFGRADYNEQFF.

This chain joins TRBV28 and TRBJ2-5, with a tentative D call TRBD2 (7 bases). Germline-derived CDR1 and CDR2 are MDHEN and SYDVKM. V dropped 3 bases and J dropped 1 base, with 9 bases sitting between them. The CDR3 covers 14 residues. CDR3 amino acids: CASSLAGAQETQYF. Here the CDR3 DNA reads TGTGCCAGCAGTTTGGCGGGGGCCCAAGAGACCCAGTACTTC.

The sample holds a few counts of this clonotype. J is TRBJ1-1 and V is TRBV4-1; D unclear. V lost 2 bases, J lost 1 base, and 5 bases lay in between. CDR3 length: 13 amino acids. Germline V gene lookup returns CDR1 MGHRA and CDR2 YSYEKL. The CDR3 bases are TGCGCCAGCAGCCAACTGAAGAACACTGAAGCTTTCTTT. This codes for CASSQLKNTEAFF.

The chain has TRBV7-6 and TRBJ1-4; D unclear. The CDR3 extends over 15 amino acids. Germline CDR1 SGHVS, CDR2 FNYEAQ. V lost 1 base to trimming and J lost 10 bases, with 16 bases between them. CDR3 DNA sequence: TGTGCCAGCAGCTTAGAATCTCAGGCTGTTGGAAAACTGTTTTTT. Residues: CASSLESQAVGKLFF. Using reference TRBV7-6 and TRBJ1-4 for the parts outside the CDR3, the full variable domain is GAGVSQSPRYKVTKRGQDVALRCDPISGHVSLYWYRQALGQGPEFLTYFNYEAQQDKSGLPNDRFSAERPEGSISTLTIQRTEQRDSAMYRCASSLESQAVGKLFFGSGTQLSVL.

This clonotype was seen only a few times. The chain is built from TRBV9 and TRBJ2-7; 7 bases align to TRBD1. Trimming removed 3 bases from V and 1 base from J; junction bases left unmatched: 4. The CDR3 runs 14 residues. CDR1 is SGDLS, CDR2 YYNGEE, per germline. The CDR3 region has the DNA TGTGCCAGCAGCGACCAGACAGGGTCCTACGAGCAGTACTTC. This translates into CASSDQTGSYEQYF.

In its sample, this clonotype was seen a few times. The chain uses TRBV5-4 and TRBJ2-1, with 8 bases matching TRBD2. CDR3 size: 14 residues. CDR1 and CDR2 from the germline V gene are SGHNT and YYREEE (reference sequence). J gave up 8 bases and V 0 bases, and 4 bases lay outside the gene matches. Written as DNA, the CDR3 is TGTGCCAGCAGCTTGGAGGGACTAGGGGATGAGCAGTTCTTC. It specifies CASSLEGLGDEQFF.

The rearrangement links TRBV7-2 to TRBJ1-6; D is uncertain. Trimming removed 1 base from V and 10 bases from J, with 11 bases in between. The CDR3 is made up of 14 amino acids. The germline V gene encodes CDR1 SGHTA and CDR2 FQGNSA. CDR3: CASSLVMGWSPLHF. The CDR3 DNA is TGTGCCAGCAGCTTAGTCATGGGGTGGTCACCCCTCCACTTT.

This CDR3 reads CASRYEMETQYF. CDR3 bases: TGCGCCAGCAGGTACGAAATGGAGACCCAGTACTTC. The V gene is TRBV5-1, the J gene TRBJ2-5; no reliable D call. Germline V gene sequence: CDR1 SGHRS, CDR2 YFSETQ. This CDR3 has 12 amino acids. Trimming removed 5 bases from V and 5 bases from J, with 10 bases in between.

The CDR3, as DNA: TGCAGTGCTAGAGTCCTCGGGACTCCCCTTAGCACAGATACGCAGTATTTT. The encoded protein is CSARVLGTPLSTDTQYF. The V gene is TRBV20-1, the J gene TRBJ2-3; tentative D call: TRBD2 (6 bases). V was pared by 1 base and J by 0 bases, with 17 bases between. CDR3 length: 17 amino acids. The germline CDR1 and CDR2 sequences are DFQATT and SNEGSKA (reference sequence).

This chain uses TRBV6-6 with TRBJ1-2; TRBD1 aligns across 9 bases. V lost 6 bases and J lost 3; bases outside the gene matches: 8. This CDR3 comprises 15 residues. Germline loops: CDR1 MNHNY, CDR2 SVGAGI (reference sequence). The chain's CDR3 is CASSERDREYYGYTF. As DNA, the CDR3 is TGTGCCAGCAGCGAGAGGGACAGGGAATACTATGGCTACACCTTC.

This clonotype was picked up many times. This sequence joins TRBV6-5 and TRBJ2-5; D unresolved. V gave up 0 bases and J gave up 5 bases, with 13 bases separating them. In germline, CDR1 is MNHEY, CDR2 SVGAGI. This CDR3 contains 15 residues. This chain's CDR3 is CASSYSAQNGETQYF. CDR3 bases: TGTGCCAGCAGTTACTCGGCGCAAAACGGGGAGACCCAGTACTTC.

The chain links TRBV6-5 to TRBJ1-6; 8 nucleotides align to TRBD1. The V and J ends lost 5 bases and 10 bases, in that order; junction bases with no gene match: 7. Looked up from germline, CDR1 is MNHEY and CDR2 is SVGAGI. The CDR3 contains 14 residues. The CDR3 reads CASSQSRGRSPLHF. The CDR3 DNA reads TGTGCCAGCAGTCAAAGCAGGGGGCGGTCACCCCTCCACTTT.